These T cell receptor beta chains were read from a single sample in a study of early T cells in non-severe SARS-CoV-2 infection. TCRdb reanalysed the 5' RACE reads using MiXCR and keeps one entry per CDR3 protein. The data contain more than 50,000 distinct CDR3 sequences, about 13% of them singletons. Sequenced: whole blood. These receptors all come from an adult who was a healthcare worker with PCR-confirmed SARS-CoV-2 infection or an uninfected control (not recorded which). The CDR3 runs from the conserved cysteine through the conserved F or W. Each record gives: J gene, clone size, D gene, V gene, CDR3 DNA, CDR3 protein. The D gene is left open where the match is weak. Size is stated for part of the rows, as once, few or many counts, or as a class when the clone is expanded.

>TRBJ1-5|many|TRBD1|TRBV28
TGTGCCAGCAGTCAGGCAGACAGGGGGGGTCGGCAGCCCCAGCATTTT
CASSQADRGGRQPQHF
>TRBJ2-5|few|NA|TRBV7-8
TGTGCCAGCAGCTTAGCGATGGCAGAAGGGGCGACCCAGTACTTC
CASSLAMAEGATQYF
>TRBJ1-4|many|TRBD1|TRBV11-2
TGTGCCAGCAGCTCCGGGACAGGGGGAGATGAAAAACTGTTTTTT
CASSSGTGGDEKLFF
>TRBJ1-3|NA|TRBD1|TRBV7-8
TGTGCCAGCAGCCCGGGGACAGCTGGAAACACCATATATTTT
CASSPGTAGNTIYF
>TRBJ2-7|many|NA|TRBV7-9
TGTGCCAGCAGCCCCTCTAAGGACCGAACATACTTC
CASSPSKDRTYF
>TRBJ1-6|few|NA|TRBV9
TGTGCCAGCAGCCTGACAGTAAAGAATTCACCCCTCCACTTT
CASSLTVKNSPLHF
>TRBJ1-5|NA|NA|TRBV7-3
TGTGCCAGCAGCTTAACGGGTGGAGGACTAGGGAGCAATCAGCCCCAGCATTTT
CASSLTGGGLGSNQPQHF
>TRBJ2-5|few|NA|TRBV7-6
TGTGCCAGCAGCTTAGGGCGGATCCAAGAGACCCAGTACTTC
CASSLGRIQETQYF
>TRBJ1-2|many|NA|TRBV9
TGTGCCAGCAGCGTAGGGGTGGGAGGGTATGGCTACACCTTC
CASSVGVGGYGYTF
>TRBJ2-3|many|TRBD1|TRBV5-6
TGTGCCAGCAACCCTCGGGACAGCCCCCAATTGTTAGATACGCAGTATTTT
CASNPRDSPQLLDTQYF
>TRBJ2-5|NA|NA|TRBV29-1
TGCAGCGTTGAAGCACCGGGACCCCAAGGTCGGGAGACCCAGTACTTC
CSVEAPGPQGRETQYF
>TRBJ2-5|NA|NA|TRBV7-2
TGTGCCAGCAGCTCCGGGACCAACCAAGAGACCCAGTACTTC
CASSSGTNQETQYF
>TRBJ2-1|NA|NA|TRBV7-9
TGTGCCAGCAGCTACAGGGCGGGAGAGCAGTTCTTC
CASSYRAGEQFF
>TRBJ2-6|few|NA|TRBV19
TGTGCCAGTAGTATAGACCATCTGGGTTTCAGCTACTCTGGGGCCAACGTCCTGACTTTC
CASSIDHLGFSYSGANVLTF
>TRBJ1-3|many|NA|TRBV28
TGTGCCAGCAGTTTGCCCCTTGGGACGGCTGGAAACACCATATATTTT
CASSLPLGTAGNTIYF
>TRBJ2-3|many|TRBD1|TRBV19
TGTGCCAGTAGTATGGGACAGTTGCCATCAGATACGCAGTATTTT
CASSMGQLPSDTQYF
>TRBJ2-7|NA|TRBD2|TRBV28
TGTGCTGGGGGGGTGTCCTCCTACGAGCAGTACTTC
CAGGVSSYEQYF
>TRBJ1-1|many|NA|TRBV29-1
TGCAGCGTTGAAAAGGGCATAGGTGGTGAAGCTTTCTTT
CSVEKGIGGEAFF
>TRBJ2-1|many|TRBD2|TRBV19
TGTGCCAGCACCCGGAGCGGGGGGCTGGACAATGAGCAGTTCTTC
CASTRSGGLDNEQFF
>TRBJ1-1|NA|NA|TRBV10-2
TGCGCCAGCAGTGAGGTCTTCATAGGTTCCAATGAAGCTTTCTTT
CASSEVFIGSNEAFF
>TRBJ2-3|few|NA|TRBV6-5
TGTGCCAGCAGTTACGGGACAACTAGCACAGATACGCAGTATTTT
CASSYGTTSTDTQYF
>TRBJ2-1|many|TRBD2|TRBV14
TGTGCCAGCAGCCAAGATTGGGCTAGCGGGGGGTACAATGAGCAGTTCTTC
CASSQDWASGGYNEQFF
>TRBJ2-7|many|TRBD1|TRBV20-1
TGCAGTGCTAGAAGACAGGGGGATATCTACGAGCAGTACTTC
CSARRQGDIYEQYF
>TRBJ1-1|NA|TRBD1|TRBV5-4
TGTGCCAGCAGCCCGCAGGGACAGGTGAACACTGAAGCTTTCTTT
CASSPQGQVNTEAFF
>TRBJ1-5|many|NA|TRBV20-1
TGCAGTGCTAGAGATCAGGGGACGAGCCGGGATCAGCCCCAGCATTTT
CSARDQGTSRDQPQHF
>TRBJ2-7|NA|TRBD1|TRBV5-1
TGCGCCAGCAGCTCGGACAGGGGGAACGAGCAGTACTTC
CASSSDRGNEQYF
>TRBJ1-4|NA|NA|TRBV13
TGTGCCAGCCGAAGGGGGAAAGTTAATGAAAAACTGTTTTTT
CASRRGKVNEKLFF
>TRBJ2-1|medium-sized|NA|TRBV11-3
TGTGCCAGCAGCCCGGGGCAGATTGCTGAGTTCTTC
CASSPGQIAEFF
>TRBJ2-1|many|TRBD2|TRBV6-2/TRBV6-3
TGTGCCAGCAGTTACTCGCTGGGAGGGTCCTACAATGAGCAGTTCTTC
CASSYSLGGSYNEQFF
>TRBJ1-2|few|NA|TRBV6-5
TGTGCCAGCAGAGAGGGCTACGGCTACACCTTC
CASREGYGYTF
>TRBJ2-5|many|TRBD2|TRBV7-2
TGTGCCAGCAGCCGACTAGCGCAAAAAGAGACCCAGTACTTC
CASSRLAQKETQYF
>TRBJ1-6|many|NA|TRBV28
TGTGCCAGCAGTTTTCCCCAAGCACCCCTCCACTTT
CASSFPQAPLHF
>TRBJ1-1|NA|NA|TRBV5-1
TGCGCCAGCAGCTTGGTTCCAGAGAACACTGAAGCTTTCTTT
CASSLVPENTEAFF